The clone carrying this T cell receptor (beta chain) appeared a single time. V was pared by 1 base and J by 3 bases, with 11 bases between. Germline V gene sequence: CDR1 SSHAT, CDR2 FNYEAQ (reference sequence). This CDR3 is 15 amino acids long. This record comes from a study of blood T cell repertoires in COVID-19. Overall study context: The United States, Italy and Spain provided the acute and convalescent COVID-19 samples. Sources were T cells, B-cell-depleted T cells, or PBMCs; the material itself was cDNA or gDNA.

Clones were read by immunoSEQ multiplex PCR, and TCRdb kept only the in-frame ones, dropping some. The sample lists 140,000 or so clones, approximately 87% occurring once. Sequencing input: peripheral blood. This receptor was taken from a man aged 50-59 years who had recovered from COVID-19. The chain employs TRBV7-7 and TRBJ2-3; D possibly corresponds to TRBD2 (6 bases). CDR3 sequence: CASSLGRGETDTQYF. In nucleotides, the CDR3 is TGTGCCAGCAGCTTAGGGCGGGGAGAGACAGATACGCAGTATTTT.